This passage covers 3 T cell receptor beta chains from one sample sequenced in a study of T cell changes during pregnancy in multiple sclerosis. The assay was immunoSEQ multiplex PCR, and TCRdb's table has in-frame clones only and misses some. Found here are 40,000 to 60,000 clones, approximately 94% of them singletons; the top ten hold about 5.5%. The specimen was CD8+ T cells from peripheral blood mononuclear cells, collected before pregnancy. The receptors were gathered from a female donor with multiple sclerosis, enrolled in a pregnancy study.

The CDR3 DNA sequence: TGTGCCAGCACTAGACAGGGTAACGAGCAGTACTTC. Translation: CASTRQGNEQYF. V usage is TRBV28 and J usage is TRBJ2-7; 7 bases are shared with TRBD1. Germline CDR1 and CDR2: MDHEN and SYDVKM. Losses at the gene ends were 7 bases for V and 5 bases for J; bases not matched to a gene: 5. The CDR3 loop spans 12 amino acids.

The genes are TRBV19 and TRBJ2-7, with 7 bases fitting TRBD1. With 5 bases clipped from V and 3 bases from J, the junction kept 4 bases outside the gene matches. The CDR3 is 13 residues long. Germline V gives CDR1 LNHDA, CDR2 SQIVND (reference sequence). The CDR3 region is CASSPGQVYEQYF. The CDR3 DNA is TGTGCCAGTAGTCCCGGACAGGTCTACGAGCAGTACTTC.

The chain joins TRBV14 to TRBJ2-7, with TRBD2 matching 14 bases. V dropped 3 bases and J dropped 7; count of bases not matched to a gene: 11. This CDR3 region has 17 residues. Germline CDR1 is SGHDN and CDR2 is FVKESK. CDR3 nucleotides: TGTGCCAGCAGCCACCCCGGACTAGCGGGAGGCCTGTTGGAGCAGTACTTC. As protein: CASSHPGLAGGLLEQYF.